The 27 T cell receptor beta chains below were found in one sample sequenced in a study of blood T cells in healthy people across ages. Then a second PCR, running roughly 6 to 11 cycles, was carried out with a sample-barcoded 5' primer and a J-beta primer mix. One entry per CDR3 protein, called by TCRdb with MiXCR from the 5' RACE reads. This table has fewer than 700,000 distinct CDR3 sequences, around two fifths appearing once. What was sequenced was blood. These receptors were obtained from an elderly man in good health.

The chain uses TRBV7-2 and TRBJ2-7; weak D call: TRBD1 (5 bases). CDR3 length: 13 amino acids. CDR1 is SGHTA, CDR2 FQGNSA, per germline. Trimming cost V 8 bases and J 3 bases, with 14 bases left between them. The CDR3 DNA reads TGTGCCAGCGCACTACAGGAGATCTACGAGCAGTACTTC. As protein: CASALQEIYEQYF. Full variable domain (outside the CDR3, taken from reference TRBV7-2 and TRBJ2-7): GAGVSQSPSNKVTEKGKDVELRCDPISGHTALYWYRQSLGQGLEFLIYFQGNSAPDKSGLPSDRFSAERTGGSVSTLTIQRTQQEDSAVYLCASALQEIYEQYFGPGTRLTVT.

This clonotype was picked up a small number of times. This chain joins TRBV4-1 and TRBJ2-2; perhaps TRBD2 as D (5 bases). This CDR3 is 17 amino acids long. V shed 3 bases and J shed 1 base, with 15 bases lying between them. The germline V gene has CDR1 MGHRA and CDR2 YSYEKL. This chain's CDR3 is CASSHSGGAGNTGELFF. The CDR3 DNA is TGCGCCAGCAGCCACTCCGGAGGAGCCGGGAACACCGGGGAGCTGTTTTTT.

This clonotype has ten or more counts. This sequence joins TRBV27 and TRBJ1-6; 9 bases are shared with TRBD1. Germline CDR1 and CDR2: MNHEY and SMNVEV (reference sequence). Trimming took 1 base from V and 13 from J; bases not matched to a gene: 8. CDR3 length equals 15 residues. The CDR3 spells CASSLYGTGTSPLHF. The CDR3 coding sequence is TGTGCCAGCAGTTTATATGGGACAGGGACCTCTCCCCTCCACTTT.

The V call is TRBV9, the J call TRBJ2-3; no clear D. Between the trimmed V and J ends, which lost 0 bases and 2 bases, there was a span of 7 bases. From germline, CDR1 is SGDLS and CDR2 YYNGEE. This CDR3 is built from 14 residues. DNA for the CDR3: TGTGCCAGCAGCGTAGCCTCTACCACAGATACGCAGTATTTT. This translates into CASSVASTTDTQYF.

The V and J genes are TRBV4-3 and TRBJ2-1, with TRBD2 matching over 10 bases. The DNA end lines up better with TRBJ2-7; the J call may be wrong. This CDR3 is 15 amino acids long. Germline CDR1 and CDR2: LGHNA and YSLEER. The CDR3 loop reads CASSQVAGGRNEQYF. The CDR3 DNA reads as TGCGCCAGCAGCCAAGTAGCGGGAGGAAGGAATGAGCAGTACTTC.

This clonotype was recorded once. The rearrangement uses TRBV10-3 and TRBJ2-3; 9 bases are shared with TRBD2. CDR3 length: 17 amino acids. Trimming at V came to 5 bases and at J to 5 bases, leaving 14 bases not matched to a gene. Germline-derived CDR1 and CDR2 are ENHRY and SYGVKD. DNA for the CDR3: TGTGCCATCAGTAGACATAGCGGGAGTGGAGAGGTAGATACGCAGTATTTT. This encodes CAISRHSGSGEVDTQYF.

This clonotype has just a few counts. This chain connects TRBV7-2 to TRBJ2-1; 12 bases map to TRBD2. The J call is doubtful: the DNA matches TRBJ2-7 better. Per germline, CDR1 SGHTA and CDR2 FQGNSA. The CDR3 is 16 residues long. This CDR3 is CASSFRTSGAYNEQYF. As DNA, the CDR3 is TGTGCCAGCAGCTTCCGGACTAGCGGGGCATACAATGAGCAGTACTTC.

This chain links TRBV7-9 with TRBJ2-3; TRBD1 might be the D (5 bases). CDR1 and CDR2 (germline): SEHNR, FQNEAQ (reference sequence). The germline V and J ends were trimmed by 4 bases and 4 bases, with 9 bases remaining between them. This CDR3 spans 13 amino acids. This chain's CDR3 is CASSSMGPDTQYF. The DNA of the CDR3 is TGTGCCAGCAGCTCAATGGGGCCAGATACGCAGTATTTT.

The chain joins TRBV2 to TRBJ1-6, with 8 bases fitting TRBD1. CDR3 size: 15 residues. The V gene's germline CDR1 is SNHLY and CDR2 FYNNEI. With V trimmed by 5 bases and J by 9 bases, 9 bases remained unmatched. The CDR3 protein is CASSNSGTGGSPLHF. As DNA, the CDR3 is TGTGCCAGCAGTAACTCCGGGACAGGAGGTTCACCCCTCCACTTT. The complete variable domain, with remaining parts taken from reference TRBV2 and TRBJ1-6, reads EPEVTQTPSHQVTQMGQEVILRCVPISNHLYFYWYRQILGQKVEFLVSFYNNEISEKSEIFDDQFSVERPDGSNFTLKIRSTKLEDSAMYFCASSNSGTGGSPLHFGNGTRLTVT.

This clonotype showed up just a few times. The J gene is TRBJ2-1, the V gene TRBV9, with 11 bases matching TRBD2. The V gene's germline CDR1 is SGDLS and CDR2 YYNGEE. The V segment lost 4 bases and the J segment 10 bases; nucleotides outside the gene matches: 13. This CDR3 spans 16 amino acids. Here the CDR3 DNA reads TGTGCCAGCAGCCCAGGGACTAGCGGAGGCCTCGCCGAGCAGTTCTTC. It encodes CASSPGTSGGLAEQFF.

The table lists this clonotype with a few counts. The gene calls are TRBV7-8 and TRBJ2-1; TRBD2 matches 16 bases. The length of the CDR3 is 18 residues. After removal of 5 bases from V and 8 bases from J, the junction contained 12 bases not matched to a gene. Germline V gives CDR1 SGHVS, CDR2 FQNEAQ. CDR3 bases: TGTGCCAGCAGCCCACCATCGGGACTAGCGGGAGGGGTCTATGAGCAGTTCTTC. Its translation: CASSPPSGLAGGVYEQFF.

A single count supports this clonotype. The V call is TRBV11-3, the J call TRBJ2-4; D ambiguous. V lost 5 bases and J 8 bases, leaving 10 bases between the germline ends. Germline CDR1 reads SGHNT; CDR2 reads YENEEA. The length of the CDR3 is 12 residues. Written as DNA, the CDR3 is TGTGCCAGCAGCCGGTCCCGGGACATTCAGTACTTC. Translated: CASSRSRDIQYF.

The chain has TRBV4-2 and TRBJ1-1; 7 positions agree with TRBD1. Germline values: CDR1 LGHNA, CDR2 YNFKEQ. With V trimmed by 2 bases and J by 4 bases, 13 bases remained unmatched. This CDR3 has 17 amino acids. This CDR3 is CASSQPPIQGWSTEAFF. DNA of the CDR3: TGTGCCAGCAGCCAACCCCCCATACAGGGGTGGAGCACTGAAGCTTTCTTT.

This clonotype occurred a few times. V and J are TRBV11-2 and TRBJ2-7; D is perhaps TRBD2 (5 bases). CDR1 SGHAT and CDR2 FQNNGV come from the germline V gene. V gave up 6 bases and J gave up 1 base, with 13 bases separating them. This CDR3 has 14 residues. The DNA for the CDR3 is TGTGCCAGCAGAATCGAGAGGGTTTCCTACGAGCAGTACTTC. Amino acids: CASRIERVSYEQYF.

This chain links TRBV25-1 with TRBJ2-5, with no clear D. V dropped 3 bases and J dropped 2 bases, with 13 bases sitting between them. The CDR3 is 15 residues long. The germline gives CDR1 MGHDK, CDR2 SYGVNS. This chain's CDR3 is CASSDHPERQETQYF. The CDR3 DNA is TGTGCCAGCAGTGACCACCCGGAGAGACAAGAGACCCAGTACTTC.

CDR3 sequence (DNA): TGTGCCACCAGTGAGTCGATAGCGGGAGGGCCCGCGTTGACGACAGATACGCAGTATTTT. This sequence encodes CATSESIAGGPALTTDTQYF. The gene calls are TRBV24-1 and TRBJ2-3, with 11 nucleotides matching TRBD2. This CDR3 is built from 20 residues. The trim removed 4 bases at V and 3 bases at J, leaving 17 bases unmatched. Germline values: CDR1 KGHDR, CDR2 SFDVKD.

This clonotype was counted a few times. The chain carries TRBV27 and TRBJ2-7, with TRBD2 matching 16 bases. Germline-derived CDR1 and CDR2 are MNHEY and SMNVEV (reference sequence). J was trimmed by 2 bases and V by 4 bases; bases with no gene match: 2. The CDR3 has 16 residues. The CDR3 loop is CASSSGTSGRAYEQYF. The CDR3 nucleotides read TGTGCCAGCAGTTCCGGGACTAGCGGGAGGGCCTACGAGCAGTACTTC.

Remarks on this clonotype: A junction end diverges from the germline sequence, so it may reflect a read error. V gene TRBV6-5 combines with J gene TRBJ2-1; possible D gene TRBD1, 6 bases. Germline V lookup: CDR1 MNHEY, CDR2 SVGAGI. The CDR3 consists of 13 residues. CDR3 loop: CASSLDRINGQFF. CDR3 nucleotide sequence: TGTGCCAGCAGCCTCGACAGGATCAATGGGCAGTTCTTC.

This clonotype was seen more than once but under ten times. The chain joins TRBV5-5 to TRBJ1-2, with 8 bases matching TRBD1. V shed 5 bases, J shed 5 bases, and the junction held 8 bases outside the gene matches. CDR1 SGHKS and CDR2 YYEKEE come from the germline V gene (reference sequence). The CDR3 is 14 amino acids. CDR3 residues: CASSFRDRPYGYTF. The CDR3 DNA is TGTGCCAGCAGTTTTCGGGACAGGCCTTATGGCTACACCTTC.

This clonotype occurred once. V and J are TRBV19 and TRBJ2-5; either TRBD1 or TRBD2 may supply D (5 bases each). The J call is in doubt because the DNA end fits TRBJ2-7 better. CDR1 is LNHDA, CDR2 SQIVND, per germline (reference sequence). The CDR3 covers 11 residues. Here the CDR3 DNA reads TGTGCCAGTCAGGGAGCCTACGAGCAGTACTTC. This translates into CASQGAYEQYF.

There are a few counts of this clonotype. In DNA form, the CDR3 reads TGCAGTGCTAGACCCAACGACATGGGACAGGGTAATCCCTACGAGCAGTACTTC. Encoded protein: CSARPNDMGQGNPYEQYF. The chain couples TRBV20-1 to TRBJ2-7; 9 bases align to TRBD1. Germline CDR1 is DFQATT and CDR2 is SNEGSKA (reference sequence). V shed 2 bases, J shed 2 bases, and the junction held 16 bases outside the gene matches. The CDR3 consists of 18 residues.

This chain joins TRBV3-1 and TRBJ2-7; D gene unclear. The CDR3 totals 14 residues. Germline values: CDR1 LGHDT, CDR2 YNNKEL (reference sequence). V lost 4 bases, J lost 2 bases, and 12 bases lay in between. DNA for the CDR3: TGTGCCAGCAGCCCACAGCCTATAACCTACGAGCAGTACTTC. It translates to CASSPQPITYEQYF.

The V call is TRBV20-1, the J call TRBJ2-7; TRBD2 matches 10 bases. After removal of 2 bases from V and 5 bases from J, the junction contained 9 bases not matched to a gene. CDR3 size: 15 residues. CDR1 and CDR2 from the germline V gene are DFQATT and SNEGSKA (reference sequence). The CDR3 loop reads CSARSSGLAEDEQYF. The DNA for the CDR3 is TGCAGTGCTAGATCTTCCGGACTAGCGGAAGACGAGCAGTACTTC.

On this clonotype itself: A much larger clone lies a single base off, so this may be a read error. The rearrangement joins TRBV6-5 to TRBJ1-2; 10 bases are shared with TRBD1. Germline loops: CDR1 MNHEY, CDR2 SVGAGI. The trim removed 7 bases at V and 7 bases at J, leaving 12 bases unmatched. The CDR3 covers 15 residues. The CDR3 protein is CASNYERQGAGGYTF. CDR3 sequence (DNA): TGTGCCAGCAATTATGAGAGACAGGGGGCTGGTGGCTACACCTTC.

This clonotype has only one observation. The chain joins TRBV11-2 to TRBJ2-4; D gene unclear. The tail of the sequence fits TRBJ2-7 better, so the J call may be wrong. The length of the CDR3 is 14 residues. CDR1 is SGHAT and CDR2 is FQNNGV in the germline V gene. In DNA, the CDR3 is TGTGCCAGCAGCCCCGAACAACTCAACTACGAGCAGTACTTC. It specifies CASSPEQLNYEQYF.

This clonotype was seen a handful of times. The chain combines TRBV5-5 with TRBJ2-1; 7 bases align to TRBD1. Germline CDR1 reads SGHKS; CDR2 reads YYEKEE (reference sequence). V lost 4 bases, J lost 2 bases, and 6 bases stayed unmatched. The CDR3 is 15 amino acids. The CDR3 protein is CASSATGNPYNEQFF. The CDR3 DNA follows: TGTGCCAGCAGCGCGACAGGGAACCCCTACAATGAGCAGTTCTTC.

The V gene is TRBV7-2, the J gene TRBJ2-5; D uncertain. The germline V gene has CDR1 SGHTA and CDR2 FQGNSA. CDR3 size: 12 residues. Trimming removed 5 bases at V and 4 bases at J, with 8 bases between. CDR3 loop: CASSRLLETQYF. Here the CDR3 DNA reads TGTGCCAGCAGCCGTCTATTAGAGACCCAGTACTTC.